The entry that follows covers one TCR beta chain sequence. The target antigen is unknown. The data belong to a study of STAT5B mutations in CD4+ large granular lymphocyte leukemia. Findings and limits, study-wide: Without putative leukemic clones, patient CD4-sorted repertoires remained more clonal than healthy CD4+ repertoires. No patients shared main leukemic clonotypes, though less than 30% appeared at low frequency elsewhere.

V dropped 0 bases and J dropped 7; count of bases not matched to a gene: 7. CDR3 length: 17 residues. CDR1 and CDR2 (germline): ENHRY, SYGVKD. Sequencing was at survey level. Using immunoSEQ multiplex PCR, the repertoire was profiled, and TCRdb retains in-frame clones only, with some absent. The repertoire holds tens of thousands of clones, with about two thirds as singletons. Sequencing was performed on CD4+ T cells from blood buffy coats. The genes are TRBV10-3 and TRBJ2-1; 12 positions match TRBD2. The TCR sequence derives from a human donor in good health. The CDR3 nucleotides are TGTGCCATCAGTGAGTCGCTAGCGGGGGGGGTAGAAAATGAGCAGTTCTTC. It is translated as CAISESLAGGVENEQFF.